The clone carrying this T cell receptor (beta chain) showed up many times. The data were taken from a study of naive and memory T cell subsets. Amplification of ligated cDNA took four PCR rounds with SP2 and nested alpha and beta constant primers. Alpha and beta constant region primers primed reverse transcription for blood and skin samples. TCRdb re-derived calls from the 5' RACE reads in MiXCR, one entry per CDR3 protein. The sample has roughly 48,000 distinct CDR3 sequences, 4.7% seen once. Germline V gives CDR1 SGHRS, CDR2 YFSETQ. Unmatched junction bases numbered 10, after V lost 5 bases and J lost 6 bases. CDR3 size: 15 residues. TCR cDNA received a 3' ligated oligonucleotide that carried a UMI. Adult healthy volunteers gave 2.5 ml peripheral blood for whole-blood RNA.

The TCR was taken from a female donor in good health. The V call is TRBV5-1, the J call TRBJ2-2; 7 nucleotides line up with TRBD2. The CDR3, as DNA: TGCGCCAGCAGTAGGAGCGGGATGAAGGCCGGGGAGCTGTTTTTT. Protein sequence: CASSRSGMKAGELFF. The whole variable domain, remainder taken from reference TRBV5-1 and TRBJ2-2, is KAGVTQTPRYLIKTRGQQVTLSCSPISGHRSVSWYQQTPGQGLQFLFEYFSETQRNKGNFPGRFSGRQFSNSRSEMNVSTLELGDSALYLCASSRSGMKAGELFFGEGSRLTVL.